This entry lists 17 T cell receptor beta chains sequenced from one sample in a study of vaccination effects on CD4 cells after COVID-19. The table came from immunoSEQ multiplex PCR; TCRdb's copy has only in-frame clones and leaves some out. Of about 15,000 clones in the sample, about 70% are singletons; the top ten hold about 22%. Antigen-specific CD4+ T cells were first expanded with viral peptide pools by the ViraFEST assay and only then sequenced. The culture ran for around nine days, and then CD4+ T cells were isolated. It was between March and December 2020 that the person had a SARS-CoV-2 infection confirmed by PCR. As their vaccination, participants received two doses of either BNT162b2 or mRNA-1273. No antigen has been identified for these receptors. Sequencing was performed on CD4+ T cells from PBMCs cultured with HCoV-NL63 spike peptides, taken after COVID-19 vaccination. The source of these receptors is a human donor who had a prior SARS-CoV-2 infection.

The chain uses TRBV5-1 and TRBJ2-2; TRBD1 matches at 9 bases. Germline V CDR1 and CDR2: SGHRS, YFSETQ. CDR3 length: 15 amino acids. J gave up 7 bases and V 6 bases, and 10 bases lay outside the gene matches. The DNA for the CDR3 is TGCGCCAGCACCCCGGACAGGGGACAATTCGGGGAGCTGTTTTTT. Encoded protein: CASTPDRGQFGELFF.

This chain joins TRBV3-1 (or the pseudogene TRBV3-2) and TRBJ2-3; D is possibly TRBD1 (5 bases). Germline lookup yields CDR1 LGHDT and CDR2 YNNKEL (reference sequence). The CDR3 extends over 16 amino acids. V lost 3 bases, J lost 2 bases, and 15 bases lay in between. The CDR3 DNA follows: TGTGCCAGCAGCCAGGATAGGGGTGGGGACACAGATACGCAGTATTTT. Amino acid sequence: CASSQDRGGDTDTQYF.

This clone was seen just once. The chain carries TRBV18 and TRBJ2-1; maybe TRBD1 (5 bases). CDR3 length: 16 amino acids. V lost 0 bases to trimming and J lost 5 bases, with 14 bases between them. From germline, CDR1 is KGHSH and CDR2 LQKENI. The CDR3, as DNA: TGTGCCAGCTCACCACCGGATTTAGACAGCAACAATGAGCAGTTCTTC. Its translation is CASSPPDLDSNNEQFF.

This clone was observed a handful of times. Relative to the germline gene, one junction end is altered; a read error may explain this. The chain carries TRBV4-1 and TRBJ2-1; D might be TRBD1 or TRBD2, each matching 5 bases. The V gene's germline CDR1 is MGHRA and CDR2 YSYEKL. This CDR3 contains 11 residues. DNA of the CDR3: TGCGCCATCAAGACGGGGCCCGTACCTATCTTC. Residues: CAIKTGPVPIF.

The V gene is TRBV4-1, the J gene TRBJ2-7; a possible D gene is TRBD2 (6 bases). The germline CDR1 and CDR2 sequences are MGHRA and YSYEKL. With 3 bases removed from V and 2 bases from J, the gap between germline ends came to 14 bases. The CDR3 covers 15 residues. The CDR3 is CASSHTPGLTYEQYF. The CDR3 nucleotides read TGCGCCAGCAGCCACACCCCGGGACTCACCTACGAGCAGTACTTC.

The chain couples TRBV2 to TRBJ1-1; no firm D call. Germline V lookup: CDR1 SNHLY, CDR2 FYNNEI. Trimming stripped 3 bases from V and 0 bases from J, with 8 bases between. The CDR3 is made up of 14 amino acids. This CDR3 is CASSDRTVNTEAFF. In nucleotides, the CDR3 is TGTGCCAGCAGTGACCGGACGGTGAACACTGAAGCTTTCTTT.

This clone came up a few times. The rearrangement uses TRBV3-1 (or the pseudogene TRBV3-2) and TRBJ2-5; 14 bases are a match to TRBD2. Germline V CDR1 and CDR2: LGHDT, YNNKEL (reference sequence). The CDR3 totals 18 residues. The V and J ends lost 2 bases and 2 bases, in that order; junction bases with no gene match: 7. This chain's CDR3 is CASSQLTGTSGGQETQYF. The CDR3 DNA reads TGTGCCAGCAGCCAACTGACTGGGACTAGCGGGGGTCAAGAGACCCAGTACTTC.

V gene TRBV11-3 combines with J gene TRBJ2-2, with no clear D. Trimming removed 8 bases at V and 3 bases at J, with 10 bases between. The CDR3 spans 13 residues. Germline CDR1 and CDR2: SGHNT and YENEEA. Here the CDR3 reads CASQASYTGELFF. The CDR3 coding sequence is TGTGCCAGCCAAGCCTCTTACACCGGGGAGCTGTTTTTT.

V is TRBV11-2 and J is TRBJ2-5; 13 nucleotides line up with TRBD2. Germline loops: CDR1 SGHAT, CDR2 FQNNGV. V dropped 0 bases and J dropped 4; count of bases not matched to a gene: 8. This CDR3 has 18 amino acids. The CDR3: CASSLDQRTSGSRETQYF. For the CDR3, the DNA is TGTGCCAGCAGCTTAGATCAAAGGACTAGCGGGAGCCGAGAGACCCAGTACTTC.

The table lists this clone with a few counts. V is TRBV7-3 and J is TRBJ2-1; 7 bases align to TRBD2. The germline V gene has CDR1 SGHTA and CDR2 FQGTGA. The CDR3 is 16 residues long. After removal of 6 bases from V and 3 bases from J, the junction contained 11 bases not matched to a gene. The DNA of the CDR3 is TGTGCCAGCAGTCGCGGACTAGACTGGGGCTACAATGAGCAGTTCTTC. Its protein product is CASSRGLDWGYNEQFF.

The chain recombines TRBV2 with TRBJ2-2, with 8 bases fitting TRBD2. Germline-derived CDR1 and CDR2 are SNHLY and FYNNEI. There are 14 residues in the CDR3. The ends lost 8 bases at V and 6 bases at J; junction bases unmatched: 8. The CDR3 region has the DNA TGTGCCAGCCTACGGGGGGGGTCGTCCGGGGAGCTGTTTTTT. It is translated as CASLRGGSSGELFF. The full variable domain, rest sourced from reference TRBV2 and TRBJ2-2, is EPEVTQTPSHQVTQMGQEVILRCVPISNHLYFYWYRQILGQKVEFLVSFYNNEISEKSEIFDDQFSVERPDGSNFTLKIRSTKLEDSAMYFCASLRGGSSGELFFGEGSRLTVL.

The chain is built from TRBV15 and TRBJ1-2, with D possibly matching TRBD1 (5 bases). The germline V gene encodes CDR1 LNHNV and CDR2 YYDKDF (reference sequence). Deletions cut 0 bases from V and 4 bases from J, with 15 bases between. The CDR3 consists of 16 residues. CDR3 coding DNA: TGTGCCACCAGCAGAGATCGGTTTCAGGGCCTCTATGGCTACACCTTC. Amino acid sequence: CATSRDRFQGLYGYTF.

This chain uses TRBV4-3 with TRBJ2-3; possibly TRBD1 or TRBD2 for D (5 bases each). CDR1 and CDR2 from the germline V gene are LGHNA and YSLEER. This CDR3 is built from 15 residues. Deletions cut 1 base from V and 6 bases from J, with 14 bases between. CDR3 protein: CASSQGGPLRDTQYF. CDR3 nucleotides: TGCGCCAGCAGCCAAGGGGGACCCCTGAGGGATACGCAGTATTTT.

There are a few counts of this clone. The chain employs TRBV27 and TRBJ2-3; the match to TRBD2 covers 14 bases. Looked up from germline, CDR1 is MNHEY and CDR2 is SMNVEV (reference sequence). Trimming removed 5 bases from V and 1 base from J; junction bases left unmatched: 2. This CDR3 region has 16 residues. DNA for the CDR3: TGTGCCAGCAGTCCGGGACTAGCGGGGGGCACAGATACGCAGTATTTT. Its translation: CASSPGLAGGTDTQYF.

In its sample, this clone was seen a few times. CDR3 residues: CASSPQGAGAETQYF. The CDR3 DNA follows: TGTGCCAGCAGTCCACAGGGGGCGGGAGCGGAGACCCAGTACTTC. V usage is TRBV3-1 (or the pseudogene TRBV3-2) and J usage is TRBJ2-5, with 9 bases fitting TRBD1. CDR3 length: 15 residues. Looked up from germline, CDR1 is LGHDT and CDR2 is YNNKEL (reference sequence). V shed 6 bases and J 5 bases; nucleotides not matched to a gene: 10.

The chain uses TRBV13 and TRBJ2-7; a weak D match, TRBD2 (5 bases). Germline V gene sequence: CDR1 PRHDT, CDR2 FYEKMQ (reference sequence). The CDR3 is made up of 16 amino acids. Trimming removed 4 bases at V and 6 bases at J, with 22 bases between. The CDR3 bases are TGTGCCAGCAGCTCCCTCTTCGGCACAGCCGGAGGCGAGCAGTACTTC. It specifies CASSSLFGTAGGEQYF.

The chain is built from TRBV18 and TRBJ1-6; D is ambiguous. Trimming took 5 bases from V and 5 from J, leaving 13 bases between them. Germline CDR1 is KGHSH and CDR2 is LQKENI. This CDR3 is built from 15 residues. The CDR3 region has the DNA TGTGCCAGCTCAGAAAGGACGGCAGATAATTCACCCCTCCACTTT. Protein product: CASSERTADNSPLHF.